The TCR beta chain described here comes from a study of blood T cells in healthy people across ages. Overall study results and limits: It was not known whether donors were CMV positive (a possible confounder of expanded clonotype changes). Naive T cell percentage strongly correlated with TCR beta diversity. The long-lived group displayed more naive CD4+ cells, plus higher diversity, than the aged donors did.

A second PCR of 7 to 11 cycles used a sample-barcoded 5' primer and a J-beta primer mix. Paired-end reads containing CDR3 totaled no fewer than 2.5 million for each sample. TCRdb used MiXCR to reprocess the 5' RACE reads, holding one entry per CDR3 protein. In the table there are 1.5 million to 2 million distinct CDR3 sequences, around half of which are singletons. A word on this clonotype: The antigen is not known.

The sample was blood. This TCR came from a woman aged 40 to 50 in good health.

The CDR3 DNA reads TGCAGTGCTAGAGAGCCGACAGGGAGCTCCTACAATGAGCAGTACTTC. This encodes CSAREPTGSSYNEQYF. V and J are TRBV20-1 and TRBJ2-1; 7 nucleotides line up with TRBD1. The J call may be incorrect, as the DNA end agrees better with TRBJ2-7. Per the germline V gene, CDR1 is DFQATT and CDR2 is SNEGSKA (reference sequence). CDR3 size: 16 residues.